These T cell receptor beta chains were read from a single sample in a study of shared clonotypes between healthy human individuals. Generated by immunoSEQ multiplex PCR, the TCRdb table keeps only in-frame clones and is missing some. The table shows 850,000 to 1,200,000 clones, with about 75% occurring only once. Sequenced sample: memory CD4+ T cells sorted from blood. These receptors all come from a man between 18 and 29 years old in good health. CDR3s include the opening cysteine and the closing phenylalanine or tryptophan. The order of the fields is CDR3 DNA, CDR3 protein, D gene, V gene, J gene, clone size. The D gene is left open where the match is weak. Clone size is not always given. Where it is, it says once, few, many or a class for expanded clones.

TGCGCCAGCAGTGATCCCGGGACTAGGGCTTTCTTT	CASSDPGTRAFF	-	TRBV10-2	TRBJ1-1	-
TGTGCCAGCAGCTTCGGCGCGGGGAATTCACCCCTCCACTTT	CASSFGAGNSPLHF	-	TRBV11-2	TRBJ1-6	-
TGCGCCAGCAGCTTGGGCTGGGGGGACACCATATATTTT	CASSLGWGDTIYF	-	TRBV5-1	TRBJ1-3	-
TGCGCCAGCAGCTCCACTAGCGGGGGAGAGACCCAGTACTTC	CASSSTSGGETQYF	TRBD2	TRBV5-1	TRBJ2-5	-
TGTGCCAGCTCGGAAGGGACAGGGGTGGTCTACGAGCAGTACTTC	CASSEGTGVVYEQYF	TRBD1	TRBV18	TRBJ2-7	-
TGTGCCTGGGGGACAGGGGGTGGGCTGAACTCCTACGAGCAGTACTTC	CAWGTGGGLNSYEQYF	TRBD1	TRBV30	TRBJ2-7	once
TGCGCCAGCAGCCGAGGCGGACAATCCCCAGGTCCCCAGCATTTT	CASSRGGQSPGPQHF	-	TRBV4-1	TRBJ1-5	-
TGTGCCAGTAGTATAAAGACGGGTGAAGCTTTCTTT	CASSIKTGEAFF	-	TRBV19	TRBJ1-1	few
TGTGCCAGCAGCTTCAACAGGGGGGAAATAGGCTACACCTTC	CASSFNRGEIGYTF	TRBD1	TRBV5-6	TRBJ1-2	once
TGTGCCAGCAGCGCTAGGGACTCAACCTACGAGCAGTACTTC	CASSARDSTYEQYF	-	TRBV9	TRBJ2-7	-
TGTGCCAGCAGCGCGGACAGTTACTCTGGAAACACCATATATTTT	CASSADSYSGNTIYF	-	TRBV11-3	TRBJ1-3	-
TGTGCCAGCAGCAATGGTCCTCCTTACGAGCAGTACTTC	CASSNGPPYEQYF	-	TRBV21-1	TRBJ2-7	-
TGTGCCAGCAGATCACAGGGTGGAGTCGGCTACACCTTC	CASRSQGGVGYTF	-	TRBV27	TRBJ1-2	-
TGTGCCACTTGGGAGGGGACAGATAATTCACCCCTCCACTTT	CATWEGTDNSPLHF	TRBD1	TRBV10-3	TRBJ1-6	-
TGTGCCAGCAGCGTAAGTGTGGGGCAAGGCTACAATGAGCAGTTCTTC	CASSVSVGQGYNEQFF	-	TRBV9	TRBJ2-1	-
TGTGCCAGCAGCTTACCCAATCAGCCCCAGCATTTT	CASSLPNQPQHF	-	TRBV7-9	TRBJ1-5	few
TGTGCCAGCTCACACCCAGGTTATGGCTACACCTTC	CASSHPGYGYTF	-	TRBV18	TRBJ1-2	-
TGTGCCAGCGCGTTGAGCTACAATGAGCAGTTCTTC	CASALSYNEQFF	-	TRBV27	TRBJ2-1	-
TGTGCCAGCAGCTACAGGGGTTTGAGCAATCAGCCCCAGCATTTT	CASSYRGLSNQPQHF	TRBD1	TRBV28	TRBJ1-5	-
TGTGCCAGCAGCTTAGGGCCGACAGGGGGCTCTGTGGCTTTCTTT	CASSLGPTGGSVAFF	TRBD1	TRBV7-3	TRBJ1-1	-
TGCGCCAGCAGCCAAGGTCCAGGAATAATAGCCAAAAACATTCAGTACTTC	CASSQGPGIIAKNIQYF	-	TRBV4-1	TRBJ2-4	-
TGTGCCAGCAGCGCCCGGACAGGGGTCGACAATGAGCAGTTCTTC	CASSARTGVDNEQFF	TRBD1	TRBV7-8	TRBJ2-1	-
TGTGCCAGCAGCCAGAACTCTGGGGCCAACGTCCTGACTTTC	CASSQNSGANVLTF	-	TRBV14	TRBJ2-6	-
TGTGCCAGCAGGAAGATCACAGGGACCTACGAGCAGTACTTC	CASRKITGTYEQYF	-	TRBV27	TRBJ2-7	-
TGTGCCAGCAGCCCGCGACGGGTGCAGATTTACGAGCAGTACTTC	CASSPRRVQIYEQYF	-	TRBV28	TRBJ2-7	once
TGTGCCAGCAGTGAGTTGACCGAACAGCCCCAGCATTTT	CASSELTEQPQHF	-	TRBV6-1	TRBJ1-5	-
TGTGCCAGCAGCTATCGGGCGGTTGGCTACACCTTC	CASSYRAVGYTF	-	TRBV7-2	TRBJ1-2	-
TGCGCCAGCAGTGCAGATTTTGGGGGACAGTTCTTC	CASSADFGGQFF	-	TRBV10-1	TRBJ2-1	-
TGTGCCAGCAGCTCGTGGGGCCTAAACACCGGGGAGCTGTTTTTT	CASSSWGLNTGELFF	-	TRBV5-5	TRBJ2-2	-
TGTGCCAGCAGCAGGGTGAATGAGCAGTTCTTC	CASSRVNEQFF	-	TRBV7-9	TRBJ2-1	-
TGCGCCAGCAGCCCCGGAGGAGCTACGGGCGAGCAGTACTTC	CASSPGGATGEQYF	-	TRBV5-1	TRBJ2-7	-
TGTGCCAGCTCACCAATGAGGAATGAGCAGTTCTTC	CASSPMRNEQFF	-	TRBV18	TRBJ2-1	-
TGTGCCAGCAGCTTAGCCGACAGGCGCCAAGAGACCCAGTACTTC	CASSLADRRQETQYF	-	TRBV11-2	TRBJ2-5	-
TGTGCCAGCAGCCCTAAGGCAGGGGACTATGGCTACACCTTC	CASSPKAGDYGYTF	-	TRBV5-4	TRBJ1-2	-
TGTGCCAGCAGCGTGAGGGGTGGCACAGATACGCAGTATTTT	CASSVRGGTDTQYF	-	TRBV9	TRBJ2-3	many
TGTGCCAGCAGCGCACCAGGGGGAGATAATGAAAAACTGTTTTTT	CASSAPGGDNEKLFF	TRBD1	TRBV7-9	TRBJ1-4	-
TGCGCCAGCAGCTTGGCCTTGGGACGATCGGGACAGAACGAAGAGACCCAGTACTTC	CASSLALGRSGQNEETQYF	TRBD1	TRBV5-1	TRBJ2-5	-
TGTGCCAGCAGCTTAAGAGGGGGGGCGAGTCCCCAAGAGACCCAGTACTTC	CASSLRGGASPQETQYF	-	TRBV7-8	TRBJ2-5	-
TGCGCCAGCAGCTTGGCCCGGGGTAGCGGGGGGGAGACCCAGTACTTC	CASSLARGSGGETQYF	TRBD2	TRBV5-1	TRBJ2-5	few
TGTGCCAGCAGCTTAGGCCGACTAGCGGGGGGCGAGCAGTACTTC	CASSLGRLAGGEQYF	TRBD2	TRBV7-2	TRBJ2-7	-
TGTGCCAGCAGTTCCCGGGACAGGGATTATGGCTACACCTTC	CASSSRDRDYGYTF	TRBD1	TRBV6-5	TRBJ1-2	-
TGTGCCAGCAGTTACCTTTCAGGGGATGGCTACACCTTC	CASSYLSGDGYTF	-	TRBV6-5	TRBJ1-2	many
TGTGCCAGCAGTTACTCCGGTGCGGGAGGGGTGGAGACCCAGTACTTC	CASSYSGAGGVETQYF	TRBD2	TRBV6-5	TRBJ2-5	-
TGTGCCAGCAGCCCCTACTCGGGTGAGCAGTTCTTC	CASSPYSGEQFF	-	TRBV7-6	TRBJ2-1	-
TGCGCCAGCACGGCTCATGGGCCCTACAATGAGCAGTTCTTC	CASTAHGPYNEQFF	-	TRBV5-1	TRBJ2-1	-
TGTGCCAGCAGCGCGGACAGGGTGAATCAGCCCCAGCATTTT	CASSADRVNQPQHF	TRBD1	TRBV5-5	TRBJ1-5	-
TGTGCCAGCAGCACGGGACTAGCGGGGCCCCCAGGGACCCAGTACTTC	CASSTGLAGPPGTQYF	TRBD2	TRBV11-2	TRBJ2-5	-
TGCGCCAGCAGCTTGGGGACACCTGCTGAAACTGGCTACACCTTC	CASSLGTPAETGYTF	-	TRBV5-1	TRBJ1-2	few
TGTGCCAGCACCTCGTTCATAGGTACAGGGAGGTATGATGGCTACACCTTC	CASTSFIGTGRYDGYTF	-	TRBV11-2	TRBJ1-2	-